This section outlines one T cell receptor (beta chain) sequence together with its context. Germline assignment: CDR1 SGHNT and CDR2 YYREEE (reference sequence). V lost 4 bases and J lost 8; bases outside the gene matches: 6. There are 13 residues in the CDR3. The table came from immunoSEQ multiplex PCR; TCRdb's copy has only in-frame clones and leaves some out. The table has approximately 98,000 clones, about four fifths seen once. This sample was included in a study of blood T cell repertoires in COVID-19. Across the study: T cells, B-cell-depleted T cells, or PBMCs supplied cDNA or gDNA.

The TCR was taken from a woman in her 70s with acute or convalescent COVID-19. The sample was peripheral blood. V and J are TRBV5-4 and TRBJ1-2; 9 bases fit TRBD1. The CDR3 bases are TGTGCCAGCAGCCTGCCGGGGACAGGGGGCTACACCTTC. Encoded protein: CASSLPGTGGYTF. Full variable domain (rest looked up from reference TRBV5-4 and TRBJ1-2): ETGVTQSPTHLIKTRGQQVTLRCSSQSGHNTVSWYQQALGQGPQFIFQYYREEENGRGNFPPRFSGLQFPNYSSELNVNALELDDSALYLCASSLPGTGGYTFGSGTRLTVV.